This section outlines one TCR beta chain sequence together with its context. Sample time point: blood 4 weeks post-SBRT, at nephrectomy. The treatment here: 15 Gy SBRT to primary tumor, nephrectomy 4 weeks later. Nephrectomy followed 15 Gy stereotactic body radiation by 4 weeks. This sample was included in a study of radiation and T cells in renal cell carcinoma. Using immunoSEQ multiplex PCR, the repertoire was profiled, and TCRdb retains in-frame clones only, with some absent. The data contain fewer than 200,000 clones, roughly 90% of them seen just once; the ten biggest clones take up roughly 12%. Trimming pared 0 bases from V and 2 bases from J, leaving 17 bases between. The CDR3 is 18 amino acids. CDR1 LGHNA and CDR2 YNFKEQ come from the germline V gene.

This sample comprised blood, obtained from a patient whose treatment included radiotherapy and nephrectomy. V is TRBV4-2 and J is TRBJ1-3, with D perhaps matching TRBD1 (5 bases). This clonotype originated in a woman aged 45-65 years with renal cell carcinoma. The CDR3 bases are TGTGCCAGCAGCCAAGATATGTCAGGGTCCAGCACTGGAAACACCATATATTTT. Translation gives CASSQDMSGSSTGNTIYF.